These 3 T cell receptor beta chains were sequenced from one sample in a study of regulatory T cells in long-lasting Graves disease. Building the TCR beta libraries relied on iRepertoire HTBI primers, and CDR3 regions underwent Arm-PCR. TCRdb processed the multiplex PCR reads anew with MiXCR; each CDR3 protein has one entry. The sample consists of 550,000 or so distinct CDR3 sequences, approximately 12% of them appearing once. This sample's time point: newly diagnosed GD, antithyroid drugs for less than 3 months. Preparation of the TCR library used RNA extracted from PBMCs. The sample was also linked to a second study, of T cells in Graves' hyperthyroidism and ophthalmopathy.

This specimen consisted of peripheral blood mononuclear cells (PBMCs), obtained at new diagnosis, from a patient treated with antithyroid drugs. These receptors all come from a woman in her thirties with Graves disease.

The V and J genes are TRBV10-3 and TRBJ2-7, with TRBD2 matching over 7 bases. There are 13 residues in the CDR3. From germline, CDR1 is ENHRY and CDR2 SYGVKD. Trimming removed 3 bases from V and 13 bases from J; junction bases left unmatched: 12. The CDR3 DNA sequence: TGTGCCATCAGTGACCGGGATCTAGCGGCGTTCTACTTC. Its protein is CAISDRDLAAFYF.

The rearrangement joins TRBV11-2 to TRBJ1-1; TRBD1 agrees at 9 bases. V was pared by 7 bases and J by 1 base, with 4 bases of the junction left unmatched. The CDR3 has 14 residues. Looked up from germline, CDR1 is SGHAT and CDR2 is FQNNGV. The DNA for the CDR3 is TGTGCCAGCAACCCGGGACAGGGGAACACTGAAGCTTTCTTT. It encodes CASNPGQGNTEAFF.

This clonotype appeared a few times. CDR3 residues: CASSLARGFGYTF. As DNA, the CDR3 is TGTGCCAGCAGCTTGGCTAGGGGGTTTGGCTACACCTTC. The gene calls are TRBV5-5 and TRBJ1-2; D might be TRBD1 (6 bases). The CDR3 runs 13 residues. Germline CDR1 is SGHKS and CDR2 is YYEKEE (reference sequence). Trimming left V 0 bases short and J 7 bases short, with 10 bases between.